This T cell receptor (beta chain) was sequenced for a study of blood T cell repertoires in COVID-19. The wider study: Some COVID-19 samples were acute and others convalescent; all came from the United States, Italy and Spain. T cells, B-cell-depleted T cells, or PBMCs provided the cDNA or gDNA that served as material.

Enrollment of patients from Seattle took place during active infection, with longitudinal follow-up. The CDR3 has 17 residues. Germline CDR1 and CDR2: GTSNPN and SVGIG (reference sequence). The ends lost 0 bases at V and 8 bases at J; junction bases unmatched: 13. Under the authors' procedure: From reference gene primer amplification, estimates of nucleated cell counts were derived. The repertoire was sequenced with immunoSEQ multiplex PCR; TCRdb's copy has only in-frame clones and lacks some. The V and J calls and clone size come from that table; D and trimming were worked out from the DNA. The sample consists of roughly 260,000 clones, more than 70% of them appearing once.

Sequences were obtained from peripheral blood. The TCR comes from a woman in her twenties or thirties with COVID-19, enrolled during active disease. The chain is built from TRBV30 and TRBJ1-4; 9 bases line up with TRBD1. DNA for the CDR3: TGTGCCTGGAGTGTGGACAGGGGAGACTTAGCAGGGGAAAAACTGTTTTTT. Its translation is CAWSVDRGDLAGEKLFF.